The present TCR beta chain was sequenced within a study of T-cell memory formation after mild COVID-19. Study-wide findings and caveats: CD4+ bias marked clones expanding day 15 to 37, unlike balanced contracting clones. Cross-reactive memory apparently joined, as some responding clones appeared in pre-infection memory.

TCRdb independently ran MiXCR on the 5' RACE reads; one entry per CDR3 protein. The sample contains roughly 510,000 distinct CDR3 sequences, 15% to 20% of which appear only once. This clonotype turned up a few times. Its antigen remains unknown. Sequencing was performed on PBMCs or a T cell subset sorted from them (not recorded which). This sequence was found in an adult woman who had mild COVID-19 (a few samples of this study predate the infection). Cell type and time point are not known.

CDR3 coding DNA: TGCAGTGCTACGGTAGCGGGGGGGTTAAAGACCCAGTACTTC. Amino acids: CSATVAGGLKTQYF. This sequence joins TRBV20-1 and TRBJ2-5; 11 nucleotides agree with TRBD2. This CDR3 contains 14 residues. V gave up 4 bases and J gave up 6 bases; unmatched junction bases: 7. CDR1 is DFQATT and CDR2 is SNEGSKA in the germline V gene (reference sequence).